What follows are 29 T cell receptor beta chains derived from one specimen sequenced in a study of identical twins. TCRdb analysed the 5' RACE reads with MiXCR anew, one entry per CDR3 protein. The sample includes some 690,000 distinct CDR3 sequences, around 20% of them seen just once. These records were also assigned to another study, of T cells expressing NK-cell markers.

The specimen was PBMCs. The source of these receptors is a woman younger than 30 in good health.

This clonotype was found a few times. The chain uses TRBV29-1 and TRBJ2-5, with D possibly TRBD2 on 5 matching bases. There are 16 residues in the CDR3. V was shortened by 0 bases and J by 5 bases, with 19 bases between the two germline ends. The germline CDR1 and CDR2 sequences are SQVTM and ANQGSEA. In nucleotides, the CDR3 is TGCAGCGTTGAAGATCTTCACGAGGGAGCCGGGGAGACCCAGTACTTC. Amino acids: CSVEDLHEGAGETQYF.

In this sample, this clonotype turned up a few times. The chain links TRBV7-2 to TRBJ1-6; D is unresolved. CDR3 size: 12 residues. V was shortened by 5 bases and J by 9 bases, with 8 bases between the two germline ends. Germline V gives CDR1 SGHTA, CDR2 FQGNSA. CDR3 amino acids: CASSPWPSPLHF. For the CDR3, the DNA is TGTGCCAGCAGCCCCTGGCCTTCACCCCTCCACTTT.

This clonotype has only a few counts. This rearrangement joins TRBV20-1 to TRBJ2-1, with TRBD2 matching 10 bases. The CDR3 runs to 15 residues. Germline V gene lookup returns CDR1 DFQATT and CDR2 SNEGSKA (reference sequence). The CDR3 DNA sequence: TGCAGCGCTCACCTAGCGGGGGTCACTTCGGGGGAGCAGTTCTTC. Translated: CSAHLAGVTSGEQFF.

The rearrangement joins TRBV25-1 to TRBJ2-5; 8 bases map to TRBD2. With 2 bases clipped from V and 7 bases from J, the junction kept 6 bases outside the gene matches. The CDR3 covers 14 residues. Germline V gene data show CDR1 as MGHDK and CDR2 as SYGVNS. The DNA for the CDR3 is TGTGCCAGCAGTGAAACGGGACTAGGGGGGACCCAGTACTTC. Protein: CASSETGLGGTQYF.

This clonotype was counted between two and nine times. The chain uses TRBV4-1 and TRBJ2-1, with 7 bases fitting TRBD2. The CDR3 is 16 amino acids. V shed 0 bases and J 2 bases; nucleotides not matched to a gene: 4. Germline assignment: CDR1 MGHRA and CDR2 YSYEKL. The CDR3 region has the DNA TGCGCCAGCAGCCAAGATATGCTAGCGGCCTACAATGAGCAGTTCTTC. Translating it yields CASSQDMLAAYNEQFF.

The J gene is TRBJ2-3, the V gene TRBV10-3; D is undetermined. V was clipped by 8 bases and J by 2 bases, with 11 bases between them. Germline V gives CDR1 ENHRY, CDR2 SYGVKD. The CDR3 contains 13 residues. This CDR3 is CAIGAKDTDTQYF. Here the CDR3 DNA reads TGTGCCATCGGAGCTAAAGACACAGATACGCAGTATTTT.

This clonotype was found a few times. J is TRBJ2-1 and V is TRBV10-1, with 11 bases identical to TRBD2. Per germline, CDR1 WNHNN and CDR2 SYGVQD (reference sequence). This CDR3 contains 16 residues. V trimming: 0 bases; J trimming: 7 bases; junction bases outside the gene matches: 5. The CDR3: CASSESGSGRGNEQFF. CDR3 DNA sequence: TGCGCCAGCAGTGAGTCCGGTAGCGGGAGGGGTAATGAGCAGTTCTTC.

Only a few counts were recorded for this clonotype. V is TRBV12-3 or TRBV12-4 and J is TRBJ2-5; D is perhaps TRBD2 (6 bases). This CDR3 has 14 residues. Deletions cut 7 bases from V and 1 base from J, with 13 bases between. CDR3 nucleotide sequence: TGTGCCAGCACCCCGGGACTGACCCAAGAGACCCAGTACTTC. Protein product: CASTPGLTQETQYF.

The V gene is TRBV5-1, the J gene TRBJ2-3, with 9 bases aligning to TRBD1. Trimming took 4 bases from V and 2 from J; bases not matched to a gene: 8. CDR1 and CDR2 (germline): SGHRS, YFSETQ. The CDR3 totals 16 residues. CDR3 in amino acids: CASSRPDRGVTDTQYF. The CDR3 nucleotides are TGCGCCAGCAGCCGACCAGACAGGGGGGTCACAGATACGCAGTATTTT.

This clonotype was recorded a few times. The chain joins TRBV28 to TRBJ1-2, with D possibly matching TRBD1 (5 bases). Trimming cost V 3 bases and J 3 bases, with 11 bases left between them. CDR3 length: 14 residues. Germline V gene data show CDR1 as MDHEN and CDR2 as SYDVKM. CDR3 sequence (DNA): TGTGCCAGCAGTTTCCAGGGACCTTACTATGGCTACACCTTC. Encoded protein: CASSFQGPYYGYTF.

This clonotype showed up just a few times. The chain is built from TRBV5-1 and TRBJ2-1, with 8 bases aligning to TRBD2. The CDR3 extends over 18 amino acids. Germline lookup yields CDR1 SGHRS and CDR2 YFSETQ. The J segment lost 4 bases and the V segment lost 2 bases, leaving 14 bases of the junction unmatched. CDR3 amino acids: CASSFYPPERGTYNEQFF. DNA of the CDR3: TGCGCCAGCAGCTTCTATCCCCCCGAGCGGGGGACGTACAATGAGCAGTTCTTC.

This clonotype was found a few times. CDR3 protein: CASSQDLAGPYNEQFF. The DNA of the CDR3 is TGCGCCAGCAGCCAAGATTTAGCGGGGCCCTACAATGAGCAGTTCTTC. The chain uses TRBV4-3 and TRBJ2-1, with 8 positions matching TRBD2. Trimming took 0 bases from V and 2 from J; bases not matched to a gene: 3. CDR3 length: 16 residues. Germline CDR1 reads LGHNA; CDR2 reads YSLEER.

This chain uses TRBV2 with TRBJ2-7; D might be TRBD1 or TRBD2, each matching 6 bases. The CDR3 runs to 14 residues. V lost 8 bases to trimming and J lost 2 bases, with 16 bases between them. The germline V gene encodes CDR1 SNHLY and CDR2 FYNNEI. CDR3 in amino acids: CASWDGGSTYEQYF. CDR3 sequence (DNA): TGTGCCAGCTGGGACGGGGGCTCGACCTACGAGCAGTACTTC. Full variable domain (rest looked up from reference TRBV2 and TRBJ2-7): EPEVTQTPSHQVTQMGQEVILRCVPISNHLYFYWYRQILGQKVEFLVSFYNNEISEKSEIFDDQFSVERPDGSNFTLKIRSTKLEDSAMYFCASWDGGSTYEQYFGPGTRLTVT.

In this sample, this clonotype turned up many times. This chain connects TRBV30 to TRBJ2-1; D possibly corresponds to TRBD1 (7 bases). CDR3 length: 15 amino acids. Trimming took off 4 bases at V and 4 bases at J, with 17 bases between the two ends. Germline V gene lookup returns CDR1 GTSNPN and CDR2 SVGIG (reference sequence). CDR3 nucleotide sequence: TGTGCCTGGACAGGGGGAGGTTCTTGGTACAATGAGCAGTTCTTC. The encoded protein is CAWTGGGSWYNEQFF.

This clonotype turned up a few times. Here the CDR3 reads CASSPRVSANEKLFF. DNA for the CDR3: TGTGCCAGCAGCCCCAGGGTTTCGGCTAATGAAAAACTGTTTTTT. This sequence joins TRBV7-6 and TRBJ1-4, with D possibly being TRBD1 (5 bases). Germline values: CDR1 SGHVS, CDR2 FNYEAQ. The CDR3 consists of 15 residues. V lost 5 bases and J 3 bases, leaving 13 bases between the germline ends.

CDR3 coding DNA: TGTGCCAGCAGTTTATCGGGGGGGGGTGTGGCTTTCTTT. This gives the protein CASSLSGGGVAFF. The chain combines TRBV27 with TRBJ1-1, with D tentatively TRBD1 (5 bases). Trimming pared 0 bases from V and 11 bases from J, leaving 13 bases between. Per the germline V gene, CDR1 is MNHEY and CDR2 is SMNVEV (reference sequence). The CDR3 has 13 amino acids.

This clonotype was seen a few times. V usage is TRBV12-3 or TRBV12-4 and J usage is TRBJ2-1; 9 nucleotides align to TRBD2. V lost 6 bases, J lost 3 bases, and 6 bases stayed unmatched. CDR3 length: 15 residues. CDR3 loop: CASRPAGGLYNEQFF. CDR3 in DNA: TGTGCCAGCAGGCCAGCGGGAGGCCTCTACAATGAGCAGTTCTTC.

This rearrangement joins TRBV7-9 to TRBJ1-4; 9 positions match TRBD1. The CDR3 sequence is 15 residues long. Germline values: CDR1 SEHNR, CDR2 FQNEAQ (reference sequence). Trimming at V came to 8 bases and at J to 5 bases, leaving 9 bases not matched to a gene. CDR3 protein: CASGASDRGNEKLFF. CDR3 coding DNA: TGTGCCAGCGGAGCGTCAGACAGGGGGAATGAAAAACTGTTTTTT.

There are many counts of this clonotype. In DNA form, the CDR3 reads TGCGCCAGCAGCACAGGGAATGAGCAGTTCTTC. It yields the protein CASSTGNEQFF. This chain joins TRBV5-1 and TRBJ2-1; tentative D call: TRBD1 (6 bases). Trimming removed 4 bases from V and 7 bases from J, with 6 bases in between. Per germline, CDR1 SGHRS and CDR2 YFSETQ. This CDR3 has 11 residues.

The sample holds many counts of this clonotype. The rearrangement joins TRBV6-5 to TRBJ2-3; 7 bases match TRBD2. The CDR3 spans 18 residues. Per the germline V gene, CDR1 is MNHEY and CDR2 is SVGAGI. Trimming at V came to 0 bases and at J to 0 bases, leaving 9 bases not matched to a gene. The CDR3 is CASSYSIAGGTSTDTQYF. DNA of the CDR3: TGTGCCAGCAGTTACTCGATAGCGGGCGGTACTAGCACAGATACGCAGTATTTT.

The table lists this clonotype with many counts. This chain joins TRBV20-1 and TRBJ2-3; D remains unclear. The V gene's germline CDR1 is DFQATT and CDR2 SNEGSKA (reference sequence). The CDR3 runs to 17 residues. V lost 5 bases to trimming and J lost 1 base, with 22 bases between them. The CDR3 DNA reads as TGCAGTGCTCCCTACAGAACATCCGCCCGGGGCACAGATACGCAGTATTTT. Translated: CSAPYRTSARGTDTQYF.

The rearrangement uses TRBV7-9 and TRBJ2-1, with 7 positions matching TRBD2. After removal of 0 bases from V and 15 bases from J, the junction contained 8 bases not matched to a gene. The length of the CDR3 is 13 residues. In germline, CDR1 is SEHNR, CDR2 FQNEAQ (reference sequence). The CDR3 region is CASSLAFGTNLFF. The CDR3 DNA sequence: TGTGCCAGCAGCTTAGCGTTTGGGACTAACCTGTTCTTC.

As for this clonotype: At one end the junction does not follow the germline gene, possibly because of a read error. The chain combines TRBV7-7 with TRBJ2-7; 10 bases fit TRBD2. The CDR3 length is 12 residues. The germline V gene encodes CDR1 SSHAT and CDR2 FNYEAQ (reference sequence). As DNA, the CDR3 is TGTGCTAGCAGCGCTAGCGGGGGTAAGCAGTACTTC. Its protein product is CASSASGGKQYF.

The J gene is TRBJ2-3, the V gene TRBV29-1; 8 bases line up with TRBD1. After removal of 7 bases from V and 4 bases from J, the junction contained 10 bases not matched to a gene. The CDR3 runs to 14 residues. The germline CDR1 and CDR2 sequences are SQVTM and ANQGSEA. CDR3 protein: CSANPWTGSDTQYF. DNA for the CDR3: TGCAGCGCCAACCCCTGGACAGGGTCAGATACGCAGTATTTT.

This clonotype occurred a few times. The gene calls are TRBV6-1 and TRBJ1-6, with unresolved D. The V end was cut by 6 bases, the J end by 9 bases, with 18 bases between. Germline CDR1 MNHNS, CDR2 SASEGT. The CDR3 has 15 amino acids. The chain's CDR3 is CASSRGGLDVSPLHF. In nucleotides, the CDR3 is TGTGCCAGCAGCCGCGGTGGCTTAGATGTTTCACCCCTCCACTTT.

This chain uses TRBV12-3 or TRBV12-4 with TRBJ1-1; unclear D gene. Trimming took 5 bases from V and 11 from J, leaving 18 bases between them. The CDR3 extends over 13 amino acids. The CDR3 nucleotides read TGTGCCAGCAGTACCTTGTCGGCAGCGGCGGCTTTCTTT. Protein sequence: CASSTLSAAAAFF.

This clonotype was counted between two and nine times. V usage is TRBV12-3 or TRBV12-4 and J usage is TRBJ1-1, with 9 nucleotides matching TRBD1. V was clipped by 7 bases and J by 5 bases; unmatched bases: 5. This CDR3 is built from 13 residues. CDR3 nucleotides: TGTGCCAGCACCGGGACAGGGAGGACTGAAGCTTTCTTT. It translates to CASTGTGRTEAFF.

Many counts were recorded for this clonotype. The CDR3 DNA reads as TGTGCCATCAGTGAGTCGAGTGGGACTAGGAGGAGCTACGAGCAGTACTTC. It yields the protein CAISESSGTRRSYEQYF. The gene calls are TRBV10-3 and TRBJ2-7; 8 positions match TRBD2. Germline-derived CDR1 and CDR2 are ENHRY and SYGVKD. This CDR3 is 17 amino acids long. Trimming took 0 bases from V and 3 from J; bases not matched to a gene: 10.

The J gene is TRBJ2-3, the V gene TRBV20-1; D is uncertain. CDR3 length: 13 amino acids. V was cut by 4 bases and J by 3 bases, with 11 bases left in between. CDR1 and CDR2 (germline): DFQATT, SNEGSKA (reference sequence). In DNA, the CDR3 is TGCAGTGCTATGCCGGTATTAACAGATACGCAGTATTTT. Translating it yields CSAMPVLTDTQYF.